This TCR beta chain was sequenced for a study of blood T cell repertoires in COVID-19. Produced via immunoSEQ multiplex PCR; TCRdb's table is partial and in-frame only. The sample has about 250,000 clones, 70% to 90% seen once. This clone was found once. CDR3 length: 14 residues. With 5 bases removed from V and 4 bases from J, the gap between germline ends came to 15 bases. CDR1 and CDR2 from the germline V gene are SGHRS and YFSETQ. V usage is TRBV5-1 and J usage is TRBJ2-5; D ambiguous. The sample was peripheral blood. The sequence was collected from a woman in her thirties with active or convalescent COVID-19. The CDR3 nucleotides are TGCGCCAGCAGTGGCGGCTTCATCGGAGAGACCCAGTACTTC. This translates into CASSGGFIGETQYF.